This T cell receptor beta chain was recorded in a study of blood T cells in healthy people across ages. Ranging in age from about 6 to 100, the donors were healthy Caucasian individuals from Russia. Isolated per sample were at least 6 million PBMCs. The CDR3 sequence is 14 residues long. The V end was cut by 0 bases, the J end by 8 bases, with 13 bases between. Germline V lookup: CDR1 MNHEY, CDR2 SVGAGI. Study-level findings and limits: When set beside aged donors, long-lived donors presented more naive CD4+ cells and higher diversity.

This clonotype turned up a few times. As yet, its antigen is unknown. It was with a sample-barcoded 5' primer and a J-beta primer mix that a second PCR of about 7 to 12 cycles was run. MiXCR was run by TCRdb on the 5' RACE reads, yielding one entry per CDR3 protein. The profile shows around 1,000,000 distinct CDR3 sequences, 35% to 45% of them singletons. The sample comprised blood. The receptor's source is a man between 18 and 29 years old in good health. The gene calls are TRBV6-5 and TRBJ1-1; D is unresolved. The CDR3 sequence is CASSYSERSPEAFF. CDR3 coding DNA: TGTGCCAGCAGTTACTCTGAGCGATCACCCGAAGCTTTCTTT.